These 8 T cell receptor beta chains came from one sample sequenced in a study of early T cells in non-severe SARS-CoV-2 infection. TCRdb used MiXCR to reprocess the 5' RACE reads, holding one entry per CDR3 protein. The sample lists over 60,000 distinct CDR3 sequences, 10% occurring once. The specimen comprised whole blood, sampled at baseline. The receptors here all came from an adult who was a healthcare worker with PCR-confirmed SARS-CoV-2 infection or an uninfected control (not recorded which).

In this sample, this clonotype turned up many times. The J gene is TRBJ2-7, the V gene TRBV15, with a possible D match to TRBD2 (7 bases). The CDR3 is 16 amino acids. The V and J ends lost 1 base and 7 bases respectively, with 20 bases between them. The germline V gene has CDR1 LNHNV and CDR2 YYDKDF (reference sequence). In nucleotides, the CDR3 is TGTGCCACCAGCAGAGGGTCGAGAGGGGGGGCTACGGAGCAGTACTTC. Its translation is CATSRGSRGGATEQYF.

A few counts support this clonotype. This chain links TRBV11-3 with TRBJ1-3, with 7 nucleotides matching TRBD1. The V gene end was trimmed by 5 bases and the J gene end by 3 bases; junction bases not matched to a gene: 7. Germline loops: CDR1 SGHNT, CDR2 YENEEA. The CDR3 totals 15 residues. The CDR3 here is CASSPVAGGGNTIYF. As DNA, the CDR3 is TGTGCCAGCAGCCCAGTAGCAGGGGGTGGAAACACCATATATTTT.

This chain links TRBV7-2 with TRBJ2-5, with 9 bases aligning to TRBD1. CDR3 length equals 15 residues. J gave up 0 bases and V 5 bases, and 4 bases lay outside the gene matches. The germline CDR1 and CDR2 sequences are SGHTA and FQGNSA. DNA for the CDR3: TGTGCCAGCAGCCCCGACAGGGGGTACCAAGAGACCCAGTACTTC. Translation: CASSPDRGYQETQYF.

The J gene is TRBJ2-5, the V gene TRBV5-1; 9 bases match TRBD1. This CDR3 is 16 amino acids long. The trim removed 1 base at V and 3 bases at J, leaving 7 bases unmatched. Germline V lookup: CDR1 SGHRS, CDR2 YFSETQ. As DNA, the CDR3 is TGCGCCAGCAGCTTGAAGAGGACAGGGGCGGAAGAGACCCAGTACTTC. This translates into CASSLKRTGAEETQYF.

The chain links TRBV20-1 to TRBJ1-5, with 8 bases lining up with TRBD1. The germline CDR1 and CDR2 sequences are DFQATT and SNEGSKA (reference sequence). Trimming removed 4 bases from V and 3 bases from J; junction bases left unmatched: 11. CDR3 length: 16 residues. In DNA form, the CDR3 reads TGCAGTGCTATCGCCGACAGGGGCACATTCAATCAGCCCCAGCATTTT. Its protein product is CSAIADRGTFNQPQHF.

This clonotype has more than one count but fewer than ten. The chain combines TRBV10-1 with TRBJ2-2; D remains ambiguous. The CDR3 length is 14 residues. V was shortened by 4 bases and J by 1 base, with 7 bases between the two germline ends. Germline values: CDR1 WNHNN, CDR2 SYGVQD (reference sequence). The CDR3 region has the DNA TGCGCCAGCAGTGTAAACGTGAACACCGGGGAGCTGTTTTTT. It translates to CASSVNVNTGELFF.

The chain couples TRBV3-1 to TRBJ1-1, with TRBD1 identical over 9 bases. The germline V gene encodes CDR1 LGHDT and CDR2 YNNKEL (reference sequence). This CDR3 region has 14 residues. V dropped 4 bases and J dropped 3; count of bases not matched to a gene: 3. CDR3 region: CASSRGDRDTEAFF. CDR3 DNA: TGTGCCAGCAGCCGGGGGGACAGGGACACTGAAGCTTTCTTT.

J is TRBJ1-4 and V is TRBV11-2; possibly TRBD1 for D (5 bases). CDR1 is SGHAT and CDR2 is FQNNGV in the germline V gene. This CDR3 is 15 amino acids long. Trimming removed 4 bases from V and 5 bases from J, with 14 bases in between. CDR3 in amino acids: CASSSGAGMNEKLFF. In nucleotides, the CDR3 is TGTGCCAGCAGCTCCGGGGCTGGGATGAATGAAAAACTGTTTTTT.